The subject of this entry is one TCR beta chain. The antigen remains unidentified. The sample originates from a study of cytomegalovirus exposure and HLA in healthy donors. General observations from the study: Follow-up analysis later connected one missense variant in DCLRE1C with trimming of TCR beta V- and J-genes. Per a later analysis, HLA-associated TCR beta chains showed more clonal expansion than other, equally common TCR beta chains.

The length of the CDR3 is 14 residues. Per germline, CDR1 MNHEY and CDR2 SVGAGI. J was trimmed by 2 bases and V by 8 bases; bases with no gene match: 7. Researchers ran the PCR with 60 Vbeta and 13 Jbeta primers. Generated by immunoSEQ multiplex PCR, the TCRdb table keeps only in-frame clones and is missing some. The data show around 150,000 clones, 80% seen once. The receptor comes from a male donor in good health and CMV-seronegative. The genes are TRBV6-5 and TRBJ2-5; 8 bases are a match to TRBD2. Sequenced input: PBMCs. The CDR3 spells CASFGGGPQETQYF. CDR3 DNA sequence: TGTGCCAGCTTCGGCGGGGGGCCGCAAGAGACCCAGTACTTC.